The 14 T cell receptor beta chains given below trace back to one sample, sequenced in a study of T cells after yellow fever vaccination. TCRdb recomputed calls from the 5' RACE reads with MiXCR, one row per CDR3 protein. Among 450,000 to 600,000 distinct CDR3 sequences listed, roughly 13% were seen once. This material consisted of PBMCs, taken on the day of the yellow fever booster vaccination. The receptors come from a man aged 25 to 40 who received the YFV17D yellow fever vaccine.

The chain combines TRBV25-1 with TRBJ2-1; no definite D call. Germline V gene sequence: CDR1 MGHDK, CDR2 SYGVNS. With 4 bases removed from V and 9 bases from J, the gap between germline ends came to 7 bases. The CDR3 runs to 11 residues. CDR3 sequence reads: CASSVVTEQFF. The CDR3 nucleotides read TGTGCCAGCAGTGTTGTGACTGAGCAGTTCTTC. Full variable domain (rest looked up from reference TRBV25-1 and TRBJ2-1): EADIYQTPRYLVIGTGKKITLECSQTMGHDKMYWYQQDPGMELHLIHYSYGVNSTEKGDLSSESTVSRIRTEHFPLTLESARPSHTSQYLCASSVVTEQFFGPGTRLTVL.

The sample holds a few counts of this clonotype. The gene calls are TRBV1 and TRBJ2-2; the table's TRBD2 call for D was not verified on the DNA. TRBV1 is an annotated pseudogene. This CDR3 is built from 19 residues. CDR3 in DNA: TGCACCAGCAGCCAAGTTCCCGCCCAGGAGCGGGAGGCCGGCGGGGAGCTGTTTTTT. Amino acids: CTSSQVPAQEREAGGELFF.

This clonotype turned up a few times. The rearrangement joins TRBV6-5 to TRBJ2-1; D possibly corresponds to TRBD1 (7 bases). The CDR3 loop spans 19 amino acids. Germline CDR1 is MNHEY and CDR2 is SVGAGI. The germline V and J ends were trimmed by 0 bases and 4 bases, with 22 bases remaining between them. The CDR3 nucleotides read TGTGCCAGCAGTTACTCGTTCGGGGGTGGGACAGCCAAGTACAATGAGCAGTTCTTC. This gives the protein CASSYSFGGGTAKYNEQFF.

This CDR3 is CASSGLAGAHTQYF. CDR3 nucleotide sequence: TGTGCCAGCAGTGGACTAGCGGGAGCCCATACGCAGTATTTT. The rearrangement joins TRBV6-1 to TRBJ2-3; 12 bases are a match to TRBD2. The ends lost 4 bases at V and 7 bases at J; junction bases unmatched: 3. In germline, CDR1 is MNHNS, CDR2 SASEGT. The CDR3 is 14 amino acids.

The rearrangement uses TRBV20-1 and TRBJ2-1; tentative D call: TRBD2 (5 bases). CDR3 size: 15 residues. Germline CDR1 is DFQATT and CDR2 is SNEGSKA (reference sequence). V lost 0 bases to trimming and J lost 0 bases, with 9 bases between them. The CDR3 DNA follows: TGCAGTGCTAGAGACGGACTTACCTCCTACAATGAGCAGTTCTTC. Translation gives CSARDGLTSYNEQFF.

This clonotype came up a few times. The chain employs TRBV7-2 and TRBJ1-3, with 9 bases that match TRBD1. The CDR3 is made up of 22 amino acids. Germline V gives CDR1 SGHTA, CDR2 FQGNSA. The junction had 24 bases not matched to a gene; V was cut back by 6 bases and J by 0 bases. Here the CDR3 DNA reads TGTGCCAGCAGACCCGCCGCCAGAACAGGGGGCGCGGGTGGGAGCTCTGGAAACACCATATATTTT. It specifies CASRPAARTGGAGGSSGNTIYF.

This clonotype appeared a few times. This rearrangement joins TRBV25-1 to TRBJ1-6, with a tentative D call TRBD1 (6 bases). The CDR3 is 13 amino acids. Germline CDR1 MGHDK, CDR2 SYGVNS. Deletions cut 6 bases from V and 9 bases from J, with 12 bases between. The CDR3 is CASSRGEVSPLHF. DNA for the CDR3: TGTGCCAGCAGCAGGGGTGAAGTTTCACCCCTCCACTTT.

J is TRBJ2-2 and V is TRBV5-6, with D possibly TRBD1 on 5 matching bases. The CDR3 covers 16 residues. V was shortened by 1 base and J by 2 bases, with 12 bases between the two germline ends. Germline V gene data show CDR1 as SGHDT and CDR2 as YYEEEE. The DNA for the CDR3 is TGTGCCAGCAGCTTGAGCTGGGGCCTAAACACCGGGGAGCTGTTTTTT. It is translated as CASSLSWGLNTGELFF.

V and J are TRBV7-2 and TRBJ2-1, with 10 bases that match TRBD1. Germline loops: CDR1 SGHTA, CDR2 FQGNSA. The ends lost 4 bases at V and 12 bases at J; junction bases unmatched: 6. The CDR3 has 13 residues. The CDR3 nucleotides read TGTGCCAGCAGCTCCCGGGACAGGGGAATGCAGTTCTTC. Protein: CASSSRDRGMQFF.

This clonotype was seen only a few times. The chain carries TRBV7-9 and TRBJ2-3, with 8 bases that match TRBD2. Germline CDR1 and CDR2: SEHNR and FQNEAQ (reference sequence). After removal of 4 bases from V and 4 bases from J, the junction contained 10 bases not matched to a gene. CDR3 length equals 16 residues. The CDR3 DNA follows: TGTGCCAGCAGCTCCGGGAGGGTCCACAGGGCAGATACGCAGTATTTT. Protein product: CASSSGRVHRADTQYF.

This chain links TRBV12-3 or TRBV12-4 with TRBJ2-7, with D perhaps assigned TRBD1 or TRBD2 (6 bases each). This CDR3 is built from 13 residues. V lost 3 bases and J lost 6, with 12 bases in between. For the CDR3, the DNA is TGTGCCAGCAGTTTCGGGGGCGAATTCGAGCAGTACTTC. Translating it yields CASSFGGEFEQYF.

The table lists this clonotype with a few counts. CDR3 loop: CASSSAEETQYF. Here the CDR3 DNA reads TGTGCCAGCAGTTCTGCGGAAGAGACCCAGTACTTC. The chain couples TRBV6-5 to TRBJ2-5; no definite D call. This CDR3 has 12 residues. Germline values: CDR1 MNHEY, CDR2 SVGAGI. V was pared by 4 bases and J by 3 bases, with 6 bases between.

This clonotype has a handful of counts. The chain recombines TRBV5-1 with TRBJ2-5, with D possibly being TRBD1 (6 bases). Per germline, CDR1 SGHRS and CDR2 YFSETQ. The V and J ends lost 6 bases and 3 bases respectively, with 6 bases between them. CDR3 size: 11 residues. The CDR3 protein is CASKGEETQYF. CDR3 bases: TGCGCCAGCAAGGGGGAAGAGACCCAGTACTTC.

This chain uses TRBV7-6 with TRBJ2-3; no definite D call. Trimming took off 1 base at V and 4 bases at J, with 27 bases between the two ends. The CDR3 has 20 amino acids. Germline CDR1 and CDR2: SGHVS and FNYEAQ. Here the CDR3 reads CASSLVGLVARQTPADTQYF. In DNA form, the CDR3 reads TGTGCCAGCAGCTTAGTGGGTTTAGTTGCCCGACAAACTCCCGCAGATACGCAGTATTTT.